The 2 T cell receptor beta chains listed next were all sequenced from one sample in a study of technical replicates of blood from a few donors. The table came from immunoSEQ multiplex PCR; TCRdb's copy has only in-frame clones and leaves some out. Of 12,000 to 15,000 clones detected, almost 85% appear once; the ten largest clones hold approximately 11%. Sequencing was performed on PBMCs. The receptors stem from a human donor in good health.

This clone was counted once. The rearrangement joins TRBV27 to TRBJ1-4; D uncertain. Looked up from germline, CDR1 is MNHEY and CDR2 is SMNVEV (reference sequence). The CDR3 is 15 amino acids. Trimming removed 6 bases from V and 5 bases from J, with 16 bases in between. CDR3 amino acids: CASRTQGSGNEKLFF. The CDR3 DNA sequence: TGTGCCAGCAGAACCCAAGGCAGCGGGAATGAAAAACTGTTTTTT. Full variable domain (rest looked up from reference TRBV27 and TRBJ1-4): EAQVTQNPRYLITVTGKKLTVTCSQNMNHEYMSWYRQDPGLGLRQIYYSMNVEVTDKGDVPEGYKVSRKEKRNFPLILESPSPNQTSLYFCASRTQGSGNEKLFFGSGTQLSVL.

This clone was counted a single time. The chain employs TRBV6-1 and TRBJ2-6; possibly TRBD1 for D (6 bases). With 3 bases removed from V and 9 bases from J, the gap between germline ends came to 18 bases. Germline CDR1 MNHNS, CDR2 SASEGT. This CDR3 is 16 amino acids long. CDR3 sequence reads: CASSDLLDRGVNVLTF. CDR3 nucleotide sequence: TGTGCCAGCAGTGATCTACTGGACAGAGGAGTCAACGTCCTGACTTTC.